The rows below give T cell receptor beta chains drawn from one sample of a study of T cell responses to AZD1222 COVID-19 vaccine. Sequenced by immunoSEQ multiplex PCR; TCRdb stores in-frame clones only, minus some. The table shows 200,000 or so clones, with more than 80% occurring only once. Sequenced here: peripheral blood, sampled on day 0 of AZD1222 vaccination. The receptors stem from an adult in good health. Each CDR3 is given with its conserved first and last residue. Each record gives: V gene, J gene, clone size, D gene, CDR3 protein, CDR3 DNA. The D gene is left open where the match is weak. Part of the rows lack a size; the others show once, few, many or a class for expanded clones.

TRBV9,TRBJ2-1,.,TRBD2,CASSGTSGSFEQFF,TGTGCCAGCAGTGGGACTAGCGGGAGTTTTGAGCAGTTCTTC
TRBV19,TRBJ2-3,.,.,CASSRGTWVDTDTQYF,TGTGCCAGTAGTAGAGGGACTTGGGTTGACACAGATACGCAGTATTTT
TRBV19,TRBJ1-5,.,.,CASSIKGWLGFNQPQHF,TGTGCCAGTAGTATCAAAGGGTGGCTGGGGTTCAATCAGCCCCAGCATTTT
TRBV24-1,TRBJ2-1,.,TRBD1,CATSDPGQADPPNEQFF,TGTGCCACCAGTGACCCCGGACAGGCCGATCCACCTAATGAGCAGTTCTTC
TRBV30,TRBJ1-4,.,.,CAWSVGSPNNEKLFF,TGTGCCTGGAGTGTGGGGAGTCCGAATAATGAAAAACTGTTTTTT
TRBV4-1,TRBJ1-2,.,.,CASSLQGSGGYTF,TGCGCCAGCAGCCTCCAGGGGTCTGGGGGCTACACCTTC
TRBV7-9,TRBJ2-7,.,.,CASKEPISYEQYF,TGTGCCAGCAAAGAACCCATCTCCTACGAGCAGTACTTC
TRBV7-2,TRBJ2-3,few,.,CASSLADTQYF,TGTGCCAGCAGCTTAGCAGATACGCAGTATTTT
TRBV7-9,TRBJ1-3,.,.,CASSLTTTQNTIYF,TGTGCCAGCAGCTTAACGACGACTCAAAACACCATATATTTT
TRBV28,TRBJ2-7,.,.,CASLRGGLREQYF,TGTGCCAGCCTTCGAGGGGGATTACGGGAGCAGTACTTC
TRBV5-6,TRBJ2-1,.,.,CASSSYSYSYNEQFF,TGTGCCAGCAGCTCTTATAGCTATTCCTACAATGAGCAGTTCTTC
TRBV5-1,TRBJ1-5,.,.,CASSGGVGQPQHF,TGCGCCAGCAGCGGCGGAGTAGGTCAGCCCCAGCATTTT
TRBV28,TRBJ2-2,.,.,CASIRNTGELFF,TGTGCCAGCATTCGGAACACCGGGGAGCTGTTTTTT
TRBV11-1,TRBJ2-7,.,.,CASSLAWGAFYEQYF,TGTGCCAGCAGCTTAGCGTGGGGAGCTTTCTACGAGCAGTACTTC
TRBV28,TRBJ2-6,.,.,CASGTASRWSF,TGTGCCAGCGGCACGGCCTCTCGGTGGTCTTTC
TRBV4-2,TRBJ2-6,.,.,CASSQEGTASGANVLTF,TGTGCCAGCAGCCAAGAGGGCACGGCCTCTGGGGCCAACGTCCTGACTTTC
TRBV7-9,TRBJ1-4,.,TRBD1,CASSLAPAGGSEKLFF,TGTGCCAGCAGCTTAGCGCCGGCAGGGGGTAGTGAAAAACTGTTTTTT
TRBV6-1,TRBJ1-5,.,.,CASSEAPFNQPQHF,TGTGCCAGCAGTGAAGCGCCCTTTAATCAGCCCCAGCATTTT
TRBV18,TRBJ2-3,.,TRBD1,CASSLLWDRGVGTDTQYF,TGTGCCAGCTCACTACTGTGGGACAGGGGGGTCGGCACAGATACGCAGTATTTT
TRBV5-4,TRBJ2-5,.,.,CASSLVGTQETQYF,TGTGCCAGCAGCTTGGTCGGAACCCAAGAGACCCAGTACTTC
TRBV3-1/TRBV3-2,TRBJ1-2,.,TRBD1,CASSQPTGGGFRGNYGYTF,TGTGCCAGCAGCCAACCCACAGGGGGCGGTTTTCGTGGGAACTATGGCTACACCTTC
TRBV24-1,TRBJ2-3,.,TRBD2,CATSEAGGPDTQYF,TGTGCCACCAGTGAAGCGGGAGGACCAGATACGCAGTATTTT
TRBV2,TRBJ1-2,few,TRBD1,CASRGGQVQDYGYTF,TGTGCCAGCAGGGGGGGACAGGTTCAGGACTATGGCTACACCTTC
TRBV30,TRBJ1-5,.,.,CAWSAQGYNQPQHF,TGTGCCTGGAGTGCCCAAGGGTACAATCAGCCCCAGCATTTT
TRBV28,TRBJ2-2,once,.,CASRQGGTGELFF,TGTGCCAGCAGACAGGGTGGCACCGGGGAGCTGTTTTTT
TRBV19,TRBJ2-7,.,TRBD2,CASSERGSTYEQYF,TGTGCCAGTAGTGAGCGGGGATCCACCTACGAGCAGTACTTC
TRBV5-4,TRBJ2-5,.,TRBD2,CASSIPGTRQETQYF,TGTGCCAGCAGCATACCCGGGACTAGGCAAGAGACCCAGTACTTC
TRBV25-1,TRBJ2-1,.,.,CASSSPGHASNEQFF,TGTGCCAGCAGTTCCCCGGGCCACGCGTCCAATGAGCAGTTCTTC
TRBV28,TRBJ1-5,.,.,CASRPTGLTQPQHF,TGTGCCAGCAGACCTACAGGGCTTACGCAGCCCCAGCATTTT
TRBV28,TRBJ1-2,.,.,CASSLANYGYTF,TGTGCCAGCAGTTTAGCTAACTATGGCTACACCTTC
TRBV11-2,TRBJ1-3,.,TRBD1,CASSRQGQGSGNTIYF,TGTGCCAGCAGCCGCCAGGGACAGGGGTCTGGAAACACCATATATTTT
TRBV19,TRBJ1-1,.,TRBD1,CASSIVSGGVQNTEAFF,TGTGCCAGTAGTATCGTGTCAGGGGGCGTCCAGAACACTGAAGCTTTCTTT
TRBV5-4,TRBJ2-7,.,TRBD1,CASSKPIGQGNGYEQYF,TGTGCCAGCAGCAAACCTATAGGACAGGGGAACGGCTACGAGCAGTACTTC
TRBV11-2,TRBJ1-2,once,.,CASSHEGVDDYGYTF,TGTGCCAGCAGCCACGAAGGGGTGGATGACTATGGCTACACCTTC
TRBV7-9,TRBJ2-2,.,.,CASSLQGYTGELFF,TGTGCCAGCAGCTTACAGGGGTACACCGGGGAGCTGTTTTTT
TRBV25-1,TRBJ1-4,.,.,CASSADMGPNEKLFF,TGTGCCAGCAGTGCTGATATGGGTCCTAATGAAAAACTGTTTTTT
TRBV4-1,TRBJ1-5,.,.,CASSQEVAQGNQPQHF,TGCGCCAGCAGCCAAGAGGTAGCACAGGGCAACCAGCCCCAGCATTTT
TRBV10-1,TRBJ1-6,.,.,CASSESWGFGNSPLHF,TGCGCCAGCAGTGAGTCGTGGGGATTCGGGAATTCACCCCTCCACTTT
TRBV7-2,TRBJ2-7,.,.,CASSRISSYEQYF,TGTGCCAGCAGTCGGATAAGCTCCTACGAGCAGTACTTC
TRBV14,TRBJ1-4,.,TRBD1,CASSLRFGTGLNEKLFF,TGTGCCAGCAGCCTACGTTTTGGGACAGGGCTTAATGAAAAACTGTTTTTT
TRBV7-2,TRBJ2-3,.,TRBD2,CASSLVGTTGTDTQYF,TGTGCCAGCAGCTTAGTTGGGACTACGGGCACAGATACGCAGTATTTT
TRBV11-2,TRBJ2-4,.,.,CASSPSGRIQYF,TGTGCCAGCAGCCCTTCGGGTCGGATTCAGTACTTC
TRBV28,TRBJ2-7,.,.,CASSRVAEQYF,TGTGCCAGCAGTCGGGTCGCCGAGCAGTACTTC
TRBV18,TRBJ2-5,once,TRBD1,CASSPGQGWLETQYF,TGTGCCAGCTCACCAGGACAGGGGTGGTTGGAGACCCAGTACTTC
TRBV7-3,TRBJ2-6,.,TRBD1,CASSSGQGASGANVLTF,TGTGCCAGCAGCTCCGGACAGGGGGCTTCCGGGGCCAACGTCCTGACTTTC
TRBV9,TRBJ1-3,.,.,CASSVATREGVGNTIYF,TGTGCCAGCAGCGTAGCTACCAGGGAGGGCGTTGGAAACACCATATATTTT
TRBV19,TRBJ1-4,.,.,CASSLQAAAEKLFF,TGTGCCAGTAGTTTACAGGCGGCTGCGGAAAAACTGTTTTTT
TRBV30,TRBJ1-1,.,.,CAWSAGLLNTEAFF,TGTGCCTGGAGTGCGGGACTGCTGAACACTGAAGCTTTCTTT
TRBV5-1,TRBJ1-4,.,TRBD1,CASSLQGTDEKLFF,TGCGCCAGCAGCCTACAGGGGACGGATGAAAAACTGTTTTTT
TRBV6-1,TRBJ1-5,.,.,CASSDSRNQPQHF,TGTGCCAGCAGTGACAGTCGAAATCAGCCCCAGCATTTT
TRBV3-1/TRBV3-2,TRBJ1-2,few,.,CASSQDPNVRADGYTF,TGTGCCAGCAGCCAAGATCCAAACGTGAGGGCGGATGGCTACACCTTC
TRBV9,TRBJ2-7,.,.,CASSVTPVTGFEQYF,TGTGCCAGCAGCGTAACCCCAGTAACAGGCTTCGAGCAGTACTTC
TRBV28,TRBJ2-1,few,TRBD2,CASSRREEYNEQFF,TGTGCCAGCAGCCGCCGGGAGGAATACAATGAGCAGTTCTTC